This TCR beta chain comes out of a study of post-analysis software for immune sequencing data. cDNA libraries of TCR beta carried unique molecular identifiers. TCRdb recomputed calls from the PCR reads with MiXCR, one row per CDR3 protein. The sample shows more than 500,000 distinct CDR3 sequences, approximately 31% of them seen only once. On this clonotype itself: Its antigen remains unknown.

Study results and limitations: A handful of TRBV segments were significantly more frequent in patients than in controls. TRBV5-6, TRBV5-1 and TRBV20-1 were among these segments.

The germline V gene has CDR1 LGHDT and CDR2 YNNKEL (reference sequence). The length of the CDR3 is 16 residues. V was clipped by 4 bases and J by 0 bases; unmatched bases: 2. The sequence came from a girl under 18 with multiple sclerosis. The chain couples TRBV3-1 to TRBJ2-4; TRBD2 matches at 11 bases. Sequencing input: blood. The CDR3 here is CASSLLAGGAKNIQYF. In nucleotides, the CDR3 is TGTGCCAGCAGCCTTCTAGCGGGAGGAGCCAAAAACATTCAGTACTTC.